The subject of this entry is one T cell receptor (beta chain). V was trimmed by 4 bases and J by 1 base, leaving 14 bases between them. This CDR3 spans 15 amino acids. Per the germline V gene, CDR1 is SGHTS and CDR2 is YDEGEE. This record belongs to a study of blood T cell repertoires in COVID-19. Whole-study context: Samples taken during acute and convalescent COVID-19 were collected in the United States, Italy and Spain. PBMCs, B-cell-depleted T cells, or T cells provided the cDNA or gDNA that made up the material.

Per the original methods: Reference gene primer amplification in the assay estimated nucleated cell counts. Sequenced by immunoSEQ multiplex PCR; TCRdb stores in-frame clones only, minus some. V, J and clone size derive from that table, while D and trimming were established from the DNA sequence. The repertoire consists of over 200,000 clones, with around nine tenths occurring once and the leading ten covering 4.8%. Sequencing was done on a sample of peripheral blood. This chain links TRBV5-8 with TRBJ1-1; the D gene is possibly TRBD1 (5 bases). The TCR sequence derives from a woman between 35 and 50 years old with acute or convalescent COVID-19. The CDR3: CASSRRGWGNTEAFF. In DNA, the CDR3 is TGTGCCAGCAGCCGCCGGGGGTGGGGGAACACTGAAGCTTTCTTT.